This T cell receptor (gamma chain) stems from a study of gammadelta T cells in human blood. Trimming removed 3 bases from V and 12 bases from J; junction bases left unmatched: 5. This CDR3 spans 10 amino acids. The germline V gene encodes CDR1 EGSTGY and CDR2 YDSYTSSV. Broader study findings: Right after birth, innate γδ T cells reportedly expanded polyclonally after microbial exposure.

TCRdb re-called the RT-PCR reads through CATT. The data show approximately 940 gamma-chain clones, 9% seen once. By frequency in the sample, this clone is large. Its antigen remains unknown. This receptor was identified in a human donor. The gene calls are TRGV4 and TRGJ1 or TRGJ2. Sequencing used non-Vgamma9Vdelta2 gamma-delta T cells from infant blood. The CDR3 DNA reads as TGTGCCACCTGGGATAGTGTGAAACTCTTT. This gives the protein CATWDSVKLF.